These T cell receptor beta chains were read from a single sample in a study of blood T cell repertoires in COVID-19. Generated by immunoSEQ multiplex PCR, the TCRdb table keeps only in-frame clones and is missing some. The data show over 200,000 clones, about nine tenths seen once. The material sequenced was peripheral blood. The receptors shown here come from a man older than 75 with acute or convalescent COVID-19. Each CDR3 is given without its conserved first and last residue. Each record gives: clone size, V gene, J gene, CDR3 protein. The listing skips clone size in some rows; elsewhere it reads once, few, many or a size class.

clone size: NA
V gene: TRBV27
J gene: TRBJ2-3
CDR3 protein: ASSQAGGADTQY

clone size: NA
V gene: TRBV30
J gene: TRBJ1-6
CDR3 protein: AWRLGVGNSPLH

clone size: NA
V gene: TRBV5-4
J gene: TRBJ1-2
CDR3 protein: ASSIGQVSGYT

clone size: NA
V gene: TRBV3-1/TRBV3-2
J gene: TRBJ1-2
CDR3 protein: ASSQADLQGRR

clone size: NA
V gene: TRBV19
J gene: TRBJ2-7
CDR3 protein: ASSPLPGGGSSYEQY

clone size: NA
V gene: TRBV14
J gene: TRBJ2-3
CDR3 protein: ASSHGGALSDTQY

clone size: once
V gene: TRBV7-9
J gene: TRBJ1-1
CDR3 protein: ASSGRDTNTEAF

clone size: NA
V gene: TRBV3-1/TRBV3-2
J gene: TRBJ2-1
CDR3 protein: ASSQDRPGLAGPHRGHNEQF

clone size: NA
V gene: TRBV5-6
J gene: TRBJ2-3
CDR3 protein: ASSFVRARGNTDTQY

clone size: NA
V gene: TRBV6-5
J gene: TRBJ1-6
CDR3 protein: ASRRKEGSPLH

clone size: NA
V gene: TRBV6-2/TRBV6-3
J gene: TRBJ2-3
CDR3 protein: ASSTREDTQY

clone size: NA
V gene: TRBV5-6
J gene: TRBJ1-1
CDR3 protein: ASSLGDRDTEAF

clone size: few
V gene: TRBV28
J gene: TRBJ1-5
CDR3 protein: ASSLTTGGEGQPQH

clone size: NA
V gene: TRBV2
J gene: TRBJ2-5
CDR3 protein: ASSQWGLQETQY

clone size: NA
V gene: TRBV2
J gene: TRBJ1-1
CDR3 protein: ASRMGTANTEAF

clone size: NA
V gene: TRBV19
J gene: TRBJ1-5
CDR3 protein: ASNLGQGGNQPQH

clone size: NA
V gene: TRBV7-2
J gene: TRBJ2-3
CDR3 protein: ASSLGGITDTQY

clone size: NA
V gene: TRBV28
J gene: TRBJ1-2
CDR3 protein: ASRETGVLTGGYT

clone size: NA
V gene: TRBV27
J gene: TRBJ2-1
CDR3 protein: ASSISSGGYNEQF

clone size: NA
V gene: TRBV5-6
J gene: TRBJ2-1
CDR3 protein: ASSPLAGSYNEQF

clone size: NA
V gene: TRBV27
J gene: TRBJ2-3
CDR3 protein: ASPSRVGRGSTDTQY

clone size: NA
V gene: TRBV18
J gene: TRBJ1-3
CDR3 protein: ASSPLRGGAGNTIY

clone size: few
V gene: TRBV19
J gene: TRBJ2-5
CDR3 protein: ASSNPLGHETQY

clone size: NA
V gene: TRBV28
J gene: TRBJ2-4
CDR3 protein: ASSPTGGEAIQY

clone size: NA
V gene: TRBV21-1
J gene: TRBJ2-1
CDR3 protein: ASSKKPRQGVNEQF

clone size: once
V gene: TRBV5-1
J gene: TRBJ1-3
CDR3 protein: ASSFGGPRSGNTIY

clone size: NA
V gene: TRBV25-1
J gene: TRBJ1-2
CDR3 protein: ASSETGPRGNYGYT

clone size: few
V gene: TRBV10-3
J gene: TRBJ2-7
CDR3 protein: AISGGLTQQY

clone size: once
V gene: TRBV7-3
J gene: TRBJ1-4
CDR3 protein: ASSLTSIGREKLSGV